These 28 T cell receptor beta chains were all obtained from the same sample, sequenced in a study of blood T cells in healthy people across ages (dated by TCRdb to the mid-2010s). Libraries were made using 5' RACE. The sequencing machine was an Illumina HiSeq 2500. A second PCR of roughly 6 to 11 cycles was run with a J-beta primer mix and a sample-barcoded 5' primer. TCRdb took the public reads, trimmed them with fastp at Q25, ran MiXCR for clone calling and kept in-frame beta chains. Rows merge per CDR3 protein into single entries with the most common DNA and genes. Across this sample there are 500,000 to 700,000 distinct CDR3 sequences, with about 28% seen only once. The biggest ten clones account for less than 20% of the sample. Sequencing was done on a sample of blood. The receptors shown here come from a woman aged 80 or over in good health.

V gene TRBV6-1 combines with J gene TRBJ1-5; 9 bases fit TRBD1. The CDR3 has 15 amino acids. V dropped 4 bases and J dropped 7; count of bases not matched to a gene: 8. The V gene's germline CDR1 is MNHNS and CDR2 SASEGT. This CDR3 reads CASSAGDRAEQPQHF. The CDR3 DNA sequence: TGTGCCAGCAGTGCCGGGGACAGGGCAGAACAGCCCCAGCATTTT.

Note on this clonotype: A much more abundant neighbour one base away suggests this may be a read error. J is TRBJ2-3 and V is TRBV12-3 or TRBV12-4; 9 bases agree with TRBD1. V dropped 3 bases and J dropped 4; count of bases not matched to a gene: 5. This CDR3 region has 15 residues. Here the CDR3 DNA reads TGTGCCAGCAGTTTGGGACAGGGTAGGGCAGATACGCAGTATTTT. This gives the protein CASSLGQGRADTQYF.

This clonotype was seen a few times. The chain combines TRBV6-2 or TRBV6-3 with TRBJ2-5; 9 nucleotides match TRBD2. The CDR3 has 14 amino acids. V lost 5 bases and J lost 11; bases outside the gene matches: 12. Per germline, CDR1 MNHEY and CDR2 SVGEGT. The CDR3 region is CASSLAGPYNEQYF. The DNA for the CDR3 is TGTGCCAGCAGTCTAGCGGGGCCTTACAATGAGCAGTACTTC.

A note on this clonotype: Just one base apart from a much larger clone, this may be a read error. The rearrangement uses TRBV6-1 and TRBJ2-1, with 9 positions matching TRBD1. This CDR3 comprises 16 residues. Germline CDR1 is MNHNS and CDR2 is SASEGT. Here the CDR3 reads CACSETTGGSSNEQFF. As DNA, the CDR3 is TGTGCCTGCAGTGAAACCACAGGGGGCTCCTCTAATGAGCAGTTCTTC.

This clonotype was detected many times. The chain joins TRBV7-2 to TRBJ1-1; 8 bases are a match to TRBD1. Looked up from germline, CDR1 is SGHTA and CDR2 is FQGNSA. The V and J ends lost 5 bases and 9 bases, in that order; junction bases with no gene match: 5. The CDR3 extends over 12 amino acids. The CDR3 loop reads CASSELRGQAFF. DNA of the CDR3: TGTGCCAGCAGCGAACTCAGGGGGCAAGCTTTCTTT.

This clonotype was detected ten times or more. The chain combines TRBV24-1 with TRBJ2-1; 15 bases match TRBD2. Trimming cost V 4 bases and J 7 bases; bases outside gene matches: 7. The germline V gene encodes CDR1 KGHDR and CDR2 SFDVKD. The CDR3 loop spans 17 amino acids. The CDR3 DNA reads TGTGCCACCAGTGACACCGGGACTAGCGGGGGGCGAAATGAGCAGTTCTTC. Translated, it gives CATSDTGTSGGRNEQFF.

This clonotype was counted ten times or more. This chain joins TRBV6-5 and TRBJ1-5; 9 bases fit TRBD1. CDR1 MNHEY and CDR2 SVGAGI come from the germline V gene. Trimming took 6 bases from V and 0 from J; bases not matched to a gene: 3. The CDR3 spans 15 residues. The CDR3 protein is CASRTGGGSNQPQHF. The DNA of the CDR3 is TGTGCCAGCAGGACAGGGGGAGGTAGCAATCAGCCCCAGCATTTT.

This clonotype was recorded only once. A much larger clone is a single base away; this may be a read error. The gene calls are TRBV7-9 and TRBJ2-5, with D tentatively TRBD2 (6 bases). Gene TRBJ2-1 matches the end of the DNA better, so the J call may be wrong. This CDR3 comprises 14 residues. Germline CDR1 and CDR2: SEHNR and FQNEAQ (reference sequence). The chain's CDR3 is CASSPTRGRETQFF. The CDR3 bases are TGTGCCAGCAGCCCGACTAGGGGTCGAGAGACCCAGTTCTTC.

This clonotype turned up a few times. This chain uses TRBV5-6 with TRBJ2-7, with D unclear. Germline CDR1 reads SGHDT; CDR2 reads YYEEEE. The ends were cut back, 0 bases at V and 6 bases at J, with 13 bases in the middle. The CDR3 consists of 14 residues. The CDR3 protein is CASSLEPGRGEQYF. CDR3 in DNA: TGTGCCAGCAGCTTGGAGCCCGGGCGCGGCGAGCAGTACTTC.

This clonotype was seen a handful of times. J is TRBJ1-6 and V is TRBV3-1; TRBD1 is a possible D gene (5 bases). Germline CDR1 and CDR2: LGHDT and YNNKEL (reference sequence). The length of the CDR3 is 18 residues. V was trimmed by 0 bases and J by 1 base, leaving 13 bases between them. In DNA, the CDR3 is TGTGCCAGCAGCCAAGATATCAGGGAGGGGTCCTATAATTCACCCCTCCACTTT. The encoded protein is CASSQDIREGSYNSPLHF.

As to this clonotype: A clone one base away is much larger, so this may be a read error. The genes are TRBV6-2 or TRBV6-3 and TRBJ2-2; 7 nucleotides line up with TRBD1. CDR3 length equals 15 residues. The germline CDR1 and CDR2 sequences are MNHEY and SVGEGT. After removal of 6 bases from V and 8 bases from J, the junction contained 12 bases not matched to a gene. This CDR3 reads CASSLGTEGAGELFF. The CDR3 region has the DNA TGTGCCAGCAGCCTGGGGACAGAGGGCGCGGGGGAGCTGTTTTTT.

This chain joins TRBV30 and TRBJ2-3, with D possibly matching TRBD1 (6 bases). Deletions cut 3 bases from V and 0 bases from J, with 13 bases between. Germline CDR1 and CDR2: GTSNPN and SVGIG (reference sequence). The CDR3 spans 15 residues. CDR3 amino acids: CAWSARTASTDTQYF. In DNA form, the CDR3 reads TGTGCCTGGAGCGCCCGGACAGCTAGCACAGATACGCAGTATTTT.

Comments on this clonotype: A clone one base away is much larger, so this may be a read error. The chain uses TRBV5-1 and TRBJ2-7; TRBD1 aligns across 7 bases. Germline trimming cut 1 base from V and 7 bases from J; bases unmatched to any gene: 11. Germline V gene sequence: CDR1 SGHRS, CDR2 YFSETQ. This CDR3 has 15 amino acids. In DNA form, the CDR3 reads TGCGCCAGCAGCTTGAAACAGGGGATTTACAATGAGCAGTACTTC. It encodes CASSLKQGIYNEQYF.

The genes are TRBV5-1 and TRBJ1-1; no clear D gene. The V end lost 1 base, the J end lost 5 bases, and 12 bases lay between the germline ends. Germline CDR1 is SGHRS and CDR2 is YFSETQ. CDR3 length equals 14 residues. The CDR3 DNA reads as TGCGCCAGCAGCTTGATTCCAGAGACAACTGAAGCTTTCTTT. This translates into CASSLIPETTEAFF.

The V and J genes are TRBV7-2 and TRBJ2-7, with TRBD2 as a possible D gene (7 bases). The CDR3 is 17 residues long. Between the trimmed V and J ends, which lost 5 bases and 2 bases, there was a span of 22 bases. Germline V gives CDR1 SGHTA, CDR2 FQGNSA. CDR3 in DNA: TGTGCCAGCAGCGCCTCTAGGACTGGCGGGGGCACCTACGAGCAGTACTTC. It codes for CASSASRTGGGTYEQYF.

This clonotype was seen repeatedly, ten times or more. This sequence joins TRBV12-3 or TRBV12-4 and TRBJ2-3; 7 bases are a match to TRBD1. The V and J ends lost 6 bases and 3 bases, in that order; junction bases with no gene match: 6. This CDR3 contains 14 residues. The DNA for the CDR3 is TGTGCCAGCAGCCTCGACAGGGCAACAGATACGCAGTATTTT. It encodes CASSLDRATDTQYF.

This clonotype was counted a single time. Given a much more abundant clone one base away, this may be a read error. The CDR3 sequence: CASKGVGEQYF. CDR3 in DNA: TGTGCCAGCAAGGGGGTCGGCGAGCAGTACTTC. This sequence joins TRBV6-1 and TRBJ2-7; possible D gene TRBD1, 6 bases. Trimming removed 7 bases from V and 6 bases from J, with 10 bases in between. This CDR3 comprises 11 residues. CDR1 and CDR2 from the germline V gene are MNHNS and SASEGT.

This clonotype was counted between two and nine times. The rearrangement uses TRBV30 and TRBJ2-2; no firm D call. CDR1 and CDR2 (germline): GTSNPN, SVGIG (reference sequence). The CDR3 totals 13 residues. V lost 1 base and J lost 4, with 7 bases in between. The CDR3 coding sequence is TGTGCCTGGAGTGGGGATAGCACCGGGGAGCTGTTTTTT. This sequence encodes CAWSGDSTGELFF.

This clonotype was counted at least ten times. The rearrangement joins TRBV21-1 to TRBJ2-1. TRBV21-1 is deemed a pseudogene. The CDR3 loop spans 16 amino acids. CDR3 sequence (DNA): TGTGCCAGCAGCAAAGACAGCGAGGACCCCTACAATGAGCAGTTCTTC. It yields the protein CASSKDSEDPYNEQFF.

This clonotype was observed at least ten times. This chain uses TRBV30 with TRBJ2-1; D may correspond to TRBD1 or TRBD2 (5 bases each). CDR3 length equals 11 residues. The germline V gene encodes CDR1 GTSNPN and CDR2 SVGIG (reference sequence). Trimming removed 0 bases from V and 10 bases from J, with 7 bases in between. CDR3 nucleotides: TGTGCCTGGAGTGTACGGGGCGAGCAGTTCTTC. Residues: CAWSVRGEQFF.

In its sample, this clonotype was seen a few times. This sequence joins TRBV7-2 and TRBJ2-2, with D possibly matching TRBD1 (5 bases). This CDR3 has 14 amino acids. The germline V gene encodes CDR1 SGHTA and CDR2 FQGNSA. V was pared by 5 bases and J by 6 bases, with 13 bases between. In nucleotides, the CDR3 is TGTGCCAGCAGCAGGGTTGCGACAGCCGGGGAGCTGTTTTTT. Its protein is CASSRVATAGELFF.

This clonotype appeared many times. The chain has TRBV4-1 and TRBJ1-2; D possibly corresponds to TRBD1 (6 bases). The CDR3 spans 15 residues. V gave up 0 bases and J gave up 7 bases, with 15 bases separating them. Per germline, CDR1 MGHRA and CDR2 YSYEKL. The CDR3 region has the DNA TGCGCCAGCAGCCAAGATCTATGGCAGGGGATTGGCTACACCTTC. The encoded protein is CASSQDLWQGIGYTF.

This clonotype was seen many times. This chain joins TRBV5-1 and TRBJ1-2; unclear D gene. The CDR3 is made up of 15 amino acids. Germline V lookup: CDR1 SGHRS, CDR2 YFSETQ. The V end was cut by 0 bases, the J end by 1 base, with 10 bases between. The CDR3 nucleotides are TGCGCCAGCAGCTTGGACGGCGGGATTAACTATGGCTACACCTTC. Translation: CASSLDGGINYGYTF.

Note on this clonotype: It may be a read error: a sequence one base away is much more abundant. The chain carries TRBV27 and TRBJ2-5; TRBD1 might be the D (6 bases). Trimming stripped 6 bases from V and 5 bases from J, with 16 bases between. This CDR3 region has 14 residues. CDR1 is MNHEY and CDR2 is SMNVEV in the germline V gene (reference sequence). CDR3 amino acids: CASRLVGAGETQYF. The CDR3 DNA reads TGTGCCAGCAGACTAGTGGGGGCCGGGGAGACCCAGTACTTC.

This clonotype was recorded many times. The rearrangement links TRBV7-8 to TRBJ2-5, with 7 bases lining up with TRBD1. After removal of 4 bases from V and 2 bases from J, the junction contained 10 bases not matched to a gene. Germline CDR1 and CDR2: SGHVS and FQNEAQ. CDR3 length equals 16 residues. CDR3 bases: TGTGCCAGCAGCTACGAGGGGACAGCATTACAAGAGACCCAGTACTTC. It codes for CASSYEGTALQETQYF.

The chain links TRBV5-1 to TRBJ2-5, with TRBD1 identical over 8 bases. Trimming cost V 6 bases and J 11 bases; bases outside gene matches: 12. CDR3 length: 13 residues. CDR1 SGHRS and CDR2 YFSETQ come from the germline V gene. The CDR3 loop is CASIGQGYNEQYF. CDR3 bases: TGCGCCAGCATCGGACAGGGATACAATGAGCAGTACTTC.

V gene TRBV13 combines with J gene TRBJ2-7; D is possibly TRBD2 (7 bases). Germline values: CDR1 PRHDT, CDR2 FYEKMQ (reference sequence). The CDR3 runs to 17 residues. Trimming took off 3 bases at V and 3 bases at J, with 21 bases between the two ends. CDR3 DNA: TGTGCCAGCAGCTTTGGGGGGGCGGGGGCCTTCGTCTACGAGCAGTACTTC. The encoded protein is CASSFGGAGAFVYEQYF.

This clonotype was detected many times. The gene calls are TRBV4-2 and TRBJ2-3, with 11 bases lining up with TRBD1. CDR3 length: 16 residues. J gave up 3 bases and V 1 base, and 3 bases lay outside the gene matches. Germline V CDR1 and CDR2: LGHNA, YNFKEQ. The DNA for the CDR3 is TGTGCCAGCAGCCAAGGGGGACAGGGGGATACAGATACGCAGTATTTT. Its protein product is CASSQGGQGDTDTQYF.